A selection of T cell receptor beta chains follows, all from one sample in a study of PD-1 blockade in mismatch repair-deficient tumors. The method was immunoSEQ multiplex PCR; TCRdb's version includes in-frame clones alone and lacks a portion of them. The sample contains 60,000 to 75,000 clones, 88% of which appear only once. Sequenced material: peripheral blood, taken 52 weeks after starting pembrolizumab. Every receptor here comes from an adult with mismatch repair-deficient cancer. Both conserved end residues are part of each CDR3. Fields, in order: clone size, V gene, J gene, D gene, CDR3 DNA, CDR3 protein. The D gene is left open where the match is weak. Only part of the rows carry a size: once, few, many, or a class if the clone is expanded.

abundance: -
v_gene: TRBV28
j_gene: TRBJ2-1
d_gene: TRBD2
CDR3nt: TGTGCCAGCAGTCACCCTAGCGGGAGGCACAATGAGCAGTTCTTC
CDR3aa: CASSHPSGRHNEQFF

abundance: -
v_gene: TRBV28
j_gene: TRBJ2-7
d_gene: TRBD1
CDR3nt: TGTGCCAGCAGGCGATCAATGGGGCAGGGGGCGGGTGAGCAGTACTTC
CDR3aa: CASRRSMGQGAGEQYF

abundance: -
v_gene: TRBV7-6
j_gene: TRBJ2-1
d_gene: -
CDR3nt: TGTGCCAGCAGCACAACTGGGGGGTTAGGGTCTGAGCAGTTCTTC
CDR3aa: CASSTTGGLGSEQFF

abundance: -
v_gene: TRBV5-4
j_gene: TRBJ2-5
d_gene: -
CDR3nt: TGTGCCAGCAGCCCCGGACAGCACCAAGAGACCCAGTACTTC
CDR3aa: CASSPGQHQETQYF

abundance: once
v_gene: TRBV7-9
j_gene: TRBJ2-1
d_gene: TRBD1
CDR3nt: TGTGCCAGCAGCCCCAAGTCAGGGGGAGAGCAGTTCTTC
CDR3aa: CASSPKSGGEQFF

abundance: -
v_gene: TRBV28
j_gene: TRBJ2-7
d_gene: -
CDR3nt: TGTGCCAGCACGCGCTTCAGGGGAACCTACGAGCAGTACTTC
CDR3aa: CASTRFRGTYEQYF

abundance: -
v_gene: TRBV19
j_gene: TRBJ2-1
d_gene: TRBD1
CDR3nt: TGTGCCAGTAGTATGGACAGGGCTAGGCCGGAGCAGTTCTTC
CDR3aa: CASSMDRARPEQFF

abundance: -
v_gene: TRBV28
j_gene: TRBJ2-2
d_gene: -
CDR3nt: TGTGCCAGCAGCAAAAAGATGAGACTGGACACCGGGGAGCTGTTTTTT
CDR3aa: CASSKKMRLDTGELFF

abundance: -
v_gene: TRBV27
j_gene: TRBJ2-7
d_gene: TRBD2
CDR3nt: TGTGCCAGCAGTTTATACCCCCTCCACCTAGCGGGAGAGTCCCACGAGCAGTACTTC
CDR3aa: CASSLYPLHLAGESHEQYF

abundance: -
v_gene: TRBV27
j_gene: TRBJ2-1
d_gene: TRBD1
CDR3nt: TGTGCCAGCAGTTTAAGACAGGGGGACTACAATGAGCAGTTCTTC
CDR3aa: CASSLRQGDYNEQFF

abundance: -
v_gene: TRBV29-1
j_gene: TRBJ2-2
d_gene: -
CDR3nt: TGCAGCGTTGGAGGGACAACGAACACCGGGGAGCTGTTTTTT
CDR3aa: CSVGGTTNTGELFF

abundance: -
v_gene: TRBV6-5
j_gene: TRBJ2-7
d_gene: -
CDR3nt: TGTGCCAGCAGTGACAGGAACTCCTACGAGCAGTACTTC
CDR3aa: CASSDRNSYEQYF

abundance: -
v_gene: TRBV14
j_gene: TRBJ2-1
d_gene: -
CDR3nt: TGTGCCAGCAGCCAGTACAGGGTCTATGAGCAGTTCTTC
CDR3aa: CASSQYRVYEQFF

abundance: -
v_gene: TRBV6-1
j_gene: TRBJ2-1
d_gene: -
CDR3nt: TGTGCCAGCTCGGCTGACCTCTACAATGAGCAGTTCTTC
CDR3aa: CASSADLYNEQFF

abundance: -
v_gene: TRBV5-6
j_gene: TRBJ2-5
d_gene: -
CDR3nt: TGTGCCAGCAGCTTTGTACTATCAGGGGCGGAAGAGACCCAGTACTTC
CDR3aa: CASSFVLSGAEETQYF